The clone carrying this T cell receptor (beta chain) has only a few counts. The antigen is not known. This entry is derived from a study of a mutant IDH1 vaccine in newly diagnosed glioma. Whole-study results and caveats: A vaccine-induced immune response developed in around 92% of the patients.

TCRdb's copy holds only in-frame clones and misses some; the assay was immunoSEQ multiplex PCR. The table shows some 62,000 clones, with about four fifths occurring only once. The V end lost 4 bases, the J end lost 0 bases, and 9 bases lay between the germline ends. CDR3 length equals 14 residues. Per the germline V gene, CDR1 is SGHVS and CDR2 is FNYEAQ. The sample's time point: week 47, end of study. Every vaccine dose comprised 300 ug of mutant IDH1 20-mer peptide plus topical imiquimod. This chain joins TRBV7-6 and TRBJ1-1; D call uncertain. This specimen was PBMCs, taken from a glioma patient whose treatment included an IDH1 peptide vaccine. This TCR came from a man aged 25-45 years with glioma. CDR3 sequence: CASSSGPMNTEAFF. The CDR3 nucleotides are TGTGCCAGCAGCTCTGGACCCATGAACACTGAAGCTTTCTTT. The entire variable domain, with the rest obtained from reference TRBV7-6 and TRBJ1-1, is as follows: GAGVSQSPRYKVTKRGQDVALRCDPISGHVSLYWYRQALGQGPEFLTYFNYEAQQDKSGLPNDRFSAERPEGSISTLTIQRTEQRDSAMYRCASSSGPMNTEAFFGQGTRLTVV.